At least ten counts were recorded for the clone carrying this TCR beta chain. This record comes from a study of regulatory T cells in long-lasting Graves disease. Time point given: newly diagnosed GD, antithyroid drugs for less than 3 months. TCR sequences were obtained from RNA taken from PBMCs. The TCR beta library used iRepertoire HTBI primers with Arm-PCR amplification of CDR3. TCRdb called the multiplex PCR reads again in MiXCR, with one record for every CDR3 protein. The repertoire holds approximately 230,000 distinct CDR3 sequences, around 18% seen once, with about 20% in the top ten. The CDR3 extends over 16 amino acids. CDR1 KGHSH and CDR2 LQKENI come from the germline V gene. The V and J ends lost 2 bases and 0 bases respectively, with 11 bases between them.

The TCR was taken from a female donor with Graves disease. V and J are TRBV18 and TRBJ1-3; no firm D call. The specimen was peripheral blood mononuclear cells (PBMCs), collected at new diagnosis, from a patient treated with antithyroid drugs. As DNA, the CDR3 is TGTGCCAGCTCACCAGGGAACGCAAACTCTGGAAACACCATATATTTT. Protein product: CASSPGNANSGNTIYF.